Each of the 5 T cell receptor beta chains below was sequenced from the same sample in a study of OX40 agonist ivuxolimab in advanced cancers. Here immunoSEQ multiplex PCR was the method, and the copy in TCRdb shows in-frame clones only, minus some. Found here are under 9,500 clones, approximately 90% of them singletons; the top ten hold more than 15%. The input for sequencing was CD4+ or CD8+ T cells sorted from blood, taken in a trial of the OX40 agonist ivuxolimab. These receptors all come from an adult with an advanced solid tumor such as melanoma, head and neck, liver or kidney cancer.

The chain uses TRBV11-2 and TRBJ1-3; possible D gene TRBD1, 5 bases. Trimming shortened V by 5 bases and J by 5 bases, and 13 bases separated the two germline ends. Germline V gene lookup returns CDR1 SGHAT and CDR2 FQNNGV. The CDR3 spans 14 residues. The CDR3 reads CASSVPGDRNTIYF. CDR3 DNA: TGTGCCAGCAGCGTTCCGGGGGATCGAAACACCATATATTTT.

V and J are TRBV7-9 and TRBJ2-3; 9 positions agree with TRBD1. This CDR3 has 17 residues. Germline V gene lookup returns CDR1 SEHNR and CDR2 FQNEAQ (reference sequence). With 0 bases clipped from V and 0 bases from J, the junction kept 4 bases outside the gene matches. Here the CDR3 DNA reads TGTGCCAGCAGCTTAGCGGGAGGGACAGGGAGCACAGATACGCAGTATTTT. Its protein is CASSLAGGTGSTDTQYF. Supplemented by reference TRBV7-9 and TRBJ2-3, the full variable domain reads DTGVSQNPRHKITKRGQNVTFRCDPISEHNRLYWYRQTLGQGPEFLTYFQNEAQLEKSRLLSDRFSAERPKGSFSTLEIQRTEQGDSAMYLCASSLAGGTGSTDTQYFGPGTRLTVL.

In its sample, this clone was seen a few times. The chain recombines TRBV19 with TRBJ1-1; 8 nucleotides agree with TRBD1. V shed 2 bases, J shed 4 bases, and the junction held 9 bases outside the gene matches. CDR1 is LNHDA and CDR2 is SQIVND in the germline V gene (reference sequence). The CDR3 loop spans 16 amino acids. CDR3 amino acids: CASSISMDRVRTEAFF. As DNA, the CDR3 is TGTGCCAGTAGTATATCGATGGACAGGGTTCGCACTGAAGCTTTCTTT.

This clone showed up just once. The chain combines TRBV10-3 with TRBJ2-3; 9 bases match TRBD2. The CDR3 totals 14 residues. The germline CDR1 and CDR2 sequences are ENHRY and SYGVKD. The V and J ends lost 7 bases and 2 bases, in that order; junction bases with no gene match: 4. CDR3 sequence reads: CAITSGGITDTQYF. The CDR3 DNA reads TGTGCCATCACAAGCGGGGGGATCACAGATACGCAGTATTTT.

The chain couples TRBV4-1 to TRBJ2-7, with D possibly being TRBD1 or TRBD2 (5 bases each). The CDR3 is 14 residues long. CDR1 and CDR2 from the germline V gene are MGHRA and YSYEKL. V lost 4 bases to trimming and J lost 2 bases, with 12 bases between them. The CDR3 loop is CASSRDGTTYEQYF. The DNA for the CDR3 is TGCGCCAGCAGCCGGGACGGAACAACCTACGAGCAGTACTTC.